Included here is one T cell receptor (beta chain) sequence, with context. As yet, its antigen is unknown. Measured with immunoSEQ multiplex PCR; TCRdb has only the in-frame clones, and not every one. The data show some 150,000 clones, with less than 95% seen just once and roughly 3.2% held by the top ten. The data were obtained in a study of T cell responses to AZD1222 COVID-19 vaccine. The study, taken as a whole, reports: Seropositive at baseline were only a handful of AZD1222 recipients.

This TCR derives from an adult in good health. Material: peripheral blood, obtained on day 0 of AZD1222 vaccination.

In DNA form, the CDR3 reads TGTGCCAGTACGCAGGGGTTTGTGAACACTGAAGCTTTCTTT. Translating gives CASTQGFVNTEAFF. The V gene is TRBV19, the J gene TRBJ1-1, with TRBD1 as a possible D gene (6 bases). CDR1 and CDR2 from the germline V gene are LNHDA and SQIVND (reference sequence). CDR3 length: 14 amino acids. The V end lost 7 bases, the J end lost 0 bases, and 12 bases lay between the germline ends.